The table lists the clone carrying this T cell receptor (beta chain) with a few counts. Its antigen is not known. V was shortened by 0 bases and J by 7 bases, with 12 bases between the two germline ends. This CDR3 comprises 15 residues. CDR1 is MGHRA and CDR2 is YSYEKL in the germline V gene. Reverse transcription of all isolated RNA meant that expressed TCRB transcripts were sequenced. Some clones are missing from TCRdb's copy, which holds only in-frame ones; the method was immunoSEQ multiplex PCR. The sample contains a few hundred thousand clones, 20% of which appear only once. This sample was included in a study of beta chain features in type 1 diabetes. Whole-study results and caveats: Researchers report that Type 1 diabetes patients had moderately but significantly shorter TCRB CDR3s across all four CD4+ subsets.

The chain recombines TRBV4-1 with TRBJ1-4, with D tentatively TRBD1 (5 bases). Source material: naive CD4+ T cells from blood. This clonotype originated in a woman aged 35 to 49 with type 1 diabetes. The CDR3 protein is CASSQDRQGPEKLFF. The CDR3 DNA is TGCGCCAGCAGCCAAGATCGGCAGGGCCCTGAAAAACTGTTTTTT.